This passage covers 24 T cell receptor beta chains from one sample sequenced in a study of long-term antiretroviral therapy in people with HIV. immunoSEQ v3.0 was run at survey level. TCRdb keeps only in-frame clones here, not all; method: immunoSEQ multiplex PCR. The table records approximately 29,000 clones, roughly 73% of them present only once. Specimen: unsorted PBMCs, collected 1.5 years before starting antiretroviral therapy. The receptor set was obtained from a man aged 18-30 years with HIV.

The rearrangement links TRBV11-2 to TRBJ2-2; D ambiguous. Germline CDR1 and CDR2: SGHAT and FQNNGV. Trimming shortened V by 10 bases and J by 6 bases, and 15 bases separated the two germline ends. The CDR3 spans 13 residues. The CDR3 reads CATMRMGSGELFF. CDR3 coding DNA: TGTGCCACCATGCGTATGGGTTCCGGGGAGCTGTTTTTT.

Judged by abundance, this clone is medium-sized (0.01 to 0.1%). J is TRBJ1-4 and V is TRBV14; no reliable D call. Trimming removed 3 bases at V and 10 bases at J, with 6 bases between. The germline V gene has CDR1 SGHDN and CDR2 FVKESK. CDR3 length: 11 residues. CDR3 amino acids: CASSQRVKLFF. As DNA, the CDR3 is TGTGCCAGCAGCCAGAGAGTAAAACTGTTTTTT. The full variable domain, with the rest looked up from reference TRBV14 and TRBJ1-4, is EAGVTQFPSHSVIEKGQTVTLRCDPISGHDNLYWYRRVMGKEIKFLLHFVKESKQDESGMPNNRFLAERTGGTYSTLKVQPAELEDSGVYFCASSQRVKLFFGSGTQLSVL.

In its sample, this clone was seen once. The rearrangement links TRBV9 to TRBJ1-1; no clear D. V gave up 4 bases and J gave up 1 base, with 20 bases separating them. There are 17 residues in the CDR3. Germline V gene sequence: CDR1 SGDLS, CDR2 YYNGEE. As DNA, the CDR3 is TGTGCCAGCAGCCCATTAGGTGGGGTGACGGCGAACACTGAAGCTTTCTTT. It encodes CASSPLGGVTANTEAFF.

V and J are TRBV18 and TRBJ2-5, with 15 bases fitting TRBD2. The CDR3 totals 21 residues. Per the germline V gene, CDR1 is KGHSH and CDR2 is LQKENI. V was clipped by 2 bases and J by 0 bases; unmatched bases: 13. For the CDR3, the DNA is TGTGCCAGCTCACCAACTCAGACCGGGACTAGCGGGGGGCGAAACCAAGAGACCCAGTACTTC. Residues: CASSPTQTGTSGGRNQETQYF. Together with reference TRBV18 and TRBJ2-5, the CDR3 gives the full variable domain: NAGVMQNPRHLVRRRGQEARLRCSPMKGHSHVYWYRQLPEEGLKFMVYLQKENIIDESGMPKERFSAEFPKEGPSILRIQQVVRGDSAAYFCASSPTQTGTSGGRNQETQYFGPGTRLLVL.

The V gene is TRBV2, the J gene TRBJ2-7; tentative D call: TRBD2 (6 bases). Germline lookup yields CDR1 SNHLY and CDR2 FYNNEI. This CDR3 is 14 amino acids long. The V end lost 1 base, the J end lost 5 bases, and 12 bases lay between the germline ends. DNA of the CDR3: TGTGCCAGCAGTGAAGATCGGGGGATCCACGAGCAGTACTTC. Its translation: CASSEDRGIHEQYF.

The CDR3 here is CASSFSPGQYNSPLHF. CDR3 coding DNA: TGTGCCAGCAGCTTCTCCCCGGGACAGTATAATTCACCCCTCCACTTT. V is TRBV9 and J is TRBJ1-6; 7 bases are a match to TRBD1. CDR3 length equals 16 residues. Trimming at V came to 4 bases and at J to 4 bases, leaving 8 bases not matched to a gene. CDR1 and CDR2 from the germline V gene are SGDLS and YYNGEE.

This rearrangement joins TRBV27 to TRBJ2-1; TRBD2 aligns across 13 bases. The CDR3 has 18 amino acids. Per germline, CDR1 MNHEY and CDR2 SMNVEV (reference sequence). V trimming: 2 bases; J trimming: 2 bases; junction bases outside the gene matches: 6. For the CDR3, the DNA is TGTGCCAGCAGTTTAACGGGACTAGCGGGATCTGCCTACAATGAGCAGTTCTTC. Its protein is CASSLTGLAGSAYNEQFF.

This clone was seen more than once but under ten times. V usage is TRBV4-3 and J usage is TRBJ1-3; unclear D gene. The CDR3 spans 17 residues. Per germline, CDR1 LGHNA and CDR2 YSLEER. Trimming cost V 1 base and J 0 bases, with 13 bases left between them. The CDR3 loop is CASSQVSTASSGNTIYF. CDR3 DNA sequence: TGCGCCAGCAGCCAAGTGTCCACGGCGAGCTCTGGAAACACCATATATTTT.

This chain connects TRBV14 to TRBJ2-1, with 7 positions matching TRBD2. Germline CDR1 SGHDN, CDR2 FVKESK. This CDR3 region has 18 residues. V was clipped by 2 bases and J by 6 bases; unmatched bases: 16. CDR3 DNA sequence: TGTGCCAGCAGCCAATTCCCACTAAGCAGCGGGATGCCCAATGAGCAGTTCTTC. Translated: CASSQFPLSSGMPNEQFF.

This clone was recorded a few times. CDR3 bases: TGCGCCAGCAGCCAAGGCCTTCCTATTTCCTACGAGCAGTACTTC. It specifies CASSQGLPISYEQYF. The V gene is TRBV4-1, the J gene TRBJ2-7, with D hard to call. This CDR3 contains 15 residues. V was shortened by 1 base and J by 1 base, with 11 bases between the two germline ends. Germline loops: CDR1 MGHRA, CDR2 YSYEKL.

This clone was observed a few times. CDR3 amino acids: CASSDTGLANTGELFF. CDR3 nucleotide sequence: TGTGCCAGCAGCGACACCGGACTAGCGAACACCGGGGAGCTGTTTTTT. This chain uses TRBV27 with TRBJ2-2, with TRBD2 matching over 7 bases. Trimming took 6 bases from V and 0 from J; bases not matched to a gene: 7. CDR3 size: 16 residues. CDR1 MNHEY and CDR2 SMNVEV come from the germline V gene (reference sequence).

The chain is built from TRBV27 and TRBJ2-3; possibly TRBD2 for D (7 bases). The CDR3 is 16 amino acids. V lost 2 bases and J 5 bases, leaving 17 bases between the germline ends. Germline CDR1 and CDR2: MNHEY and SMNVEV (reference sequence). The CDR3 DNA follows: TGTGCCAGCAGTTTAATGGCGGGAGAGGGGGTAGATACGCAGTATTTT. This encodes CASSLMAGEGVDTQYF.

V and J are TRBV25-1 and TRBJ1-1; D is possibly TRBD1 (6 bases). Trimming pared 5 bases from V and 8 bases from J, leaving 24 bases between. Germline CDR1 and CDR2: MGHDK and SYGVNS. The CDR3 sequence is 16 residues long. The CDR3 loop is CASSSTKMLWTEEAFF. The CDR3 coding sequence is TGTGCCAGCAGTTCGACAAAAATGCTCTGGACAGAAGAAGCTTTCTTT.

V gene TRBV19 combines with J gene TRBJ1-4; D is possibly TRBD1 (5 bases). The CDR3 is 15 residues long. Germline CDR1 reads LNHDA; CDR2 reads SQIVND (reference sequence). The ends were cut back, 2 bases at V and 4 bases at J, with 11 bases in the middle. The CDR3 nucleotides read TGTGCCAGTAGTATATTGTTGACAGATAATGAAAAACTGTTTTTT. Protein: CASSILLTDNEKLFF.

The genes are TRBV7-3 and TRBJ2-3; D might be TRBD1 or TRBD2, each matching 6 bases. This CDR3 region has 15 residues. Trimming pared 2 bases from V and 1 base from J, leaving 10 bases between. Germline values: CDR1 SGHTA, CDR2 FQGTGA. The DNA for the CDR3 is TGTGCCAGCAGCTTAGTGGGGGGCCGCACAGATACGCAGTATTTT. Protein: CASSLVGGRTDTQYF.

J is TRBJ1-6 and V is TRBV19, with D tentatively TRBD1 (5 bases). V lost 5 bases and J 0 bases, leaving 14 bases between the germline ends. The CDR3 totals 17 residues. Germline V lookup: CDR1 LNHDA, CDR2 SQIVND (reference sequence). For the CDR3, the DNA is TGTGCCAGTAGTCCAAGGACTCAGGGCTCCTATAATTCACCCCTCCACTTT. Translating it yields CASSPRTQGSYNSPLHF.

This clone was seen a few times. This sequence joins TRBV9 and TRBJ1-3, with no clear D. This CDR3 is built from 13 residues. Germline V gene sequence: CDR1 SGDLS, CDR2 YYNGEE. V shed 4 bases and J shed 2 bases, with 7 bases lying between them. Written as DNA, the CDR3 is TGTGCCAGCAGCCCGCGGCCTGGAAACACCATATATTTT. Amino acid sequence: CASSPRPGNTIYF. Using reference TRBV9 and TRBJ1-3 for the parts outside the CDR3, the full variable domain is DSGVTQTPKHLITATGQRVTLRCSPRSGDLSVYWYQQSLDQGLQFLIQYYNGEERAKGNILERFSAQQFPDLHSELNLSSLELGDSALYFCASSPRPGNTIYFGEGSWLTVV.

The chain couples TRBV5-8 to TRBJ2-7; a possible D gene is TRBD1 (6 bases). The CDR3 totals 13 residues. V was pared by 2 bases and J by 5 bases, with 11 bases between. Germline V CDR1 and CDR2: SGHTS, YDEGEE. CDR3 bases: TGTGCCAGCAGCTTTTTTGAGGGGGACGAGCAGTACTTC. Translating gives CASSFFEGDEQYF.

The chain combines TRBV5-4 with TRBJ2-5; tentative D call: TRBD1 (6 bases). The CDR3 length is 14 residues. V lost 0 bases to trimming and J lost 4 bases, with 10 bases between them. The germline CDR1 and CDR2 sequences are SGHNT and YYREEE (reference sequence). The CDR3 loop reads CASSLVTGIETQYF. CDR3 nucleotide sequence: TGTGCCAGCAGCTTGGTCACAGGGATAGAGACCCAGTACTTC.

The chain combines TRBV5-1 with TRBJ2-5; the match to TRBD2 covers 14 bases. V dropped 0 bases and J dropped 4; count of bases not matched to a gene: 5. The CDR3 length is 17 residues. From germline, CDR1 is SGHRS and CDR2 YFSETQ. CDR3 nucleotide sequence: TGCGCCAGCAGCTTGGGTGGGACTAGCGGGGGAGGAGAGACCCAGTACTTC. This sequence encodes CASSLGGTSGGGETQYF.

V usage is TRBV9 and J usage is TRBJ2-7; TRBD1 aligns across 8 bases. V lost 0 bases, J lost 2 bases, and 1 base stayed unmatched. CDR3 length equals 14 residues. Germline values: CDR1 SGDLS, CDR2 YYNGEE. CDR3 protein: CASSVEGQAYEQYF. In DNA form, the CDR3 reads TGTGCCAGCAGCGTAGAGGGACAGGCCTACGAGCAGTACTTC.

V and J are TRBV9 and TRBJ1-5; no clear D. V was shortened by 1 base and J by 4 bases, with 12 bases between the two germline ends. Germline V gene data show CDR1 as SGDLS and CDR2 as YYNGEE. This CDR3 has 15 amino acids. Written as DNA, the CDR3 is TGTGCCAGCAGCGTAAGACCTGACCTGAATCAGCCCCAGCATTTT. The encoded protein is CASSVRPDLNQPQHF.

CDR3 nucleotides: TGTGCCAGCAGCTCGGGGCTACAAGAGACCCAGTACTTC. Amino acid sequence: CASSSGLQETQYF. The chain links TRBV7-9 to TRBJ2-5; D may match TRBD1 or TRBD2 (5 bases each). This CDR3 contains 13 residues. V gave up 4 bases and J gave up 2 bases, with 8 bases separating them. Germline assignment: CDR1 SEHNR and CDR2 FQNEAQ (reference sequence).

This clone occurred once. This sequence joins TRBV11-2 and TRBJ2-1; possible D gene TRBD1, 5 bases. CDR3 size: 15 residues. V dropped 1 base and J dropped 1 base, with 8 bases sitting between them. From germline, CDR1 is SGHAT and CDR2 FQNNGV. The CDR3: CASSLAQGSYNEQFF. CDR3 nucleotides: TGTGCCAGCAGCTTAGCTCAGGGATCCTACAATGAGCAGTTCTTC. Combining the CDR3 with reference TRBV11-2 and TRBJ2-1 gives the whole variable domain EAGVAQSPRYKIIEKRQSVAFWCNPISGHATLYWYQQILGQGPKLLIQFQNNGVVDDSQLPKDRFSAERLKGVDSTLKIQPAKLEDSAVYLCASSLAQGSYNEQFFGPGTRLTVL.